This TCR beta chain comes out of a study of shared clonotypes between healthy human individuals. Trimming took off 2 bases at V and 0 bases at J, with 5 bases between the two ends. This CDR3 spans 13 amino acids. From germline, CDR1 is SGHRS and CDR2 YFSETQ. Whole-study results and caveats: Naive CD4 clonotypes overlapped across a few donors at roughly 5%. Against clonotypes common to all four donors, non-shared ones had lower generation probabilities.

Using immunoSEQ multiplex PCR, the repertoire was profiled, and TCRdb retains in-frame clones only, with some absent. The data show around 340,000 clones, less than 75% seen once. As for this clone: The antigen is not known.

The TCR was taken from a man younger than 40 in good health. Sample: memory CD4+ T cells sorted from blood. Sample subset: CD45RA-negative fraction. The genes are TRBV5-1 and TRBJ2-5; D unclear. DNA of the CDR3: TGCGCCAGCAGCTTTTCGTACCAAGAGACCCAGTACTTC. Translation gives CASSFSYQETQYF. Full variable domain (missing parts from reference TRBV5-1 and TRBJ2-5): KAGVTQTPRYLIKTRGQQVTLSCSPISGHRSVSWYQQTPGQGLQFLFEYFSETQRNKGNFPGRFSGRQFSNSRSEMNVSTLELGDSALYLCASSFSYQETQYFGPGTRLLVL.